The rows below give T cell receptor beta chains drawn from one sample of a study of T-cell reconstitution after alpha-beta-depleted transplantation in children. MiXCR, run by TCRdb on the PCR reads, gives a single entry per CDR3 protein. The profile shows a few hundred thousand distinct CDR3 sequences, over 20% of them singletons. Specimen: PBMCs, collected before TCRalphabeta/CD19-depleted stem cell transplant. The receptors here all came from a boy under three years old with Wiskott-Aldrich syndrome, due to receive a stem cell transplant. Each CDR3 is given without its conserved first and last residue.

J gene	V gene	CDR3 protein
TRBJ2-7	TRBV10-3	AISVWGDYEQY
TRBJ1-5	TRBV5-5	ASSLSSGVNQPQH
TRBJ2-3	TRBV6-5	ASSLSPDTQY
TRBJ2-2	TRBV12-3/TRBV12-4	ASSHTSERTGELF
TRBJ2-3	TRBV6-1	ASSPGTGGRSDTQY
TRBJ2-2	TRBV2	ASRTGTTNTGELF
TRBJ2-1	TRBV5-1	ASSRGTSGTHEQF
TRBJ1-2	TRBV5-6	ASSLSGGLGYGYT
TRBJ2-3	TRBV29-1	SVVRGRTDTQY
TRBJ2-5	TRBV18	ASSPIRETQY
TRBJ2-1	TRBV5-1	ASSGTPGYNEQF
TRBJ1-2	TRBV5-1	ASSSEGPSGGYT
TRBJ2-2	TRBV2	ASSSGTSPGELF
TRBJ2-1	TRBV5-1	ASSRTGTSGYNEQF
TRBJ2-7	TRBV20-1	SASRLAGSYEQY
TRBJ2-3	TRBV10-3	AISRSGSTDTQY
TRBJ1-2	TRBV6-1	ASSEVGTGGEDT
TRBJ2-4	TRBV5-1	ASSPGTSGFMAKNIQY
TRBJ2-3	TRBV5-1	ASSPGLEMSTDTQY
TRBJ2-1	TRBV20-1	SAHFVGGRVGEQF